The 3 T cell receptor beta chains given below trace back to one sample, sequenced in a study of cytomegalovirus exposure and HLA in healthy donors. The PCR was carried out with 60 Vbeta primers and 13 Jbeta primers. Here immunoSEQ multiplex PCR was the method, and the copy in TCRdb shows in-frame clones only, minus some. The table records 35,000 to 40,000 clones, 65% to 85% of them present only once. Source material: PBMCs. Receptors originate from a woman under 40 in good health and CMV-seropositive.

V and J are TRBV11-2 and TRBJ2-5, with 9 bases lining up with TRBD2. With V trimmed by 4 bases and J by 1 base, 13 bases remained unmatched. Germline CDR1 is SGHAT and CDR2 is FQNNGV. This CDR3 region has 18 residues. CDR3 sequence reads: CASSSVRYSGSTQETQYF. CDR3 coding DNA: TGTGCCAGCAGCTCCGTCCGATATAGCGGGAGTACCCAAGAGACCCAGTACTTC.

The CDR3, as DNA: TGTGCCAGCAGCGTAGGGGGCGACTCCTACGAGCAGTACTTC. It specifies CASSVGGDSYEQYF. V gene TRBV9 combines with J gene TRBJ2-5, with D tentatively TRBD1 (5 bases). The better agreement between TRBJ2-7 and the DNA end casts doubt on the J call. The CDR3 is 14 amino acids. CDR1 SGDLS and CDR2 YYNGEE come from the germline V gene.

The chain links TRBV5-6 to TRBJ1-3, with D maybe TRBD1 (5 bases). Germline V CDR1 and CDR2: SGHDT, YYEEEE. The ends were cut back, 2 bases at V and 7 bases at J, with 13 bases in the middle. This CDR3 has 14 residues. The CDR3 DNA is TGTGCCAGCAGCTTAGGCAGGGTTCTGAACACCATATATTTT. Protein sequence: CASSLGRVLNTIYF.